This entry is about one T cell receptor beta chain. Germline V gives CDR1 SEHNR, CDR2 FQNEAQ (reference sequence). Germline trimming cut 5 bases from V and 6 bases from J; bases unmatched to any gene: 9. This CDR3 contains 15 residues. This specimen belongs to a study of control samples from healthy donors and cancer patients. Libraries were prepared by immunoSEQ multiplex PCR; TCRdb keeps only in-frame clonotypes and omits some of them. Of 120,000 or so clones in the sample, 80% to 95% were seen once. This TCR derives from a man younger than 35 in good health. V usage is TRBV7-9 and J usage is TRBJ2-1; TRBD1 agrees at 8 bases. The sequencing input was blood. CDR3 bases: TGTGCCAGCAGCAAGCCCGGACAGGGCGGCAATGAGCAGTTCTTC. It specifies CASSKPGQGGNEQFF.